The 2 T cell receptor beta chains below all came from one sample that was sequenced in a study of blood T cell repertoires in COVID-19. Here immunoSEQ multiplex PCR was the method, and the copy in TCRdb shows in-frame clones only, minus some. The sample has about 180,000 clones, around 88% seen once. Sequencing used peripheral blood. The receptors derive from a woman aged 25-40 years with acute or convalescent COVID-19.

The V gene is TRBV18, the J gene TRBJ2-4; TRBD1 matches 8 bases. With 3 bases clipped from V and 4 bases from J, the junction kept 11 bases outside the gene matches. Germline V gives CDR1 KGHSH, CDR2 LQKENI. CDR3 length: 17 amino acids. CDR3 sequence (DNA): TGTGCCAGCTCACCCCAGGGGGCGCCTCGCTGGAAAAACATTCAGTACTTC. Amino acids: CASSPQGAPRWKNIQYF.

V is TRBV2 and J is TRBJ1-2; D is ambiguous. This CDR3 contains 13 residues. Germline V gene lookup returns CDR1 SNHLY and CDR2 FYNNEI. Between the trimmed V and J ends, which lost 8 bases and 1 base, there was a span of 11 bases. For the CDR3, the DNA is TGTGCCAGCGAACAGATTCTTAACTATGGCTACACCTTC. This encodes CASEQILNYGYTF.